The next 26 T cell receptor beta chains were all read from a single sample in a study of T-cell memory formation after mild COVID-19. TCRdb re-called the 5' RACE reads through MiXCR, storing one row per CDR3 protein. In the table there are about 340,000 distinct CDR3 sequences, around 14% of which are singletons. Sequenced: PBMCs or a T cell subset sorted from them (not recorded which). These receptors were obtained from a man in his late teens or twenties who had mild COVID-19 (a few samples of this study predate the infection). Cell type and time point are not known.

The chain has TRBV6-8 and TRBJ2-1; D is undetermined. CDR3 length: 12 amino acids. CDR1 and CDR2 from the germline V gene are MNHGY and SAAAGT. V dropped 7 bases and J dropped 5 bases, with 9 bases sitting between them. CDR3 coding DNA: TGTGCCAGCATCGATAGCAACAATGAGCAGTTCTTC. This sequence encodes CASIDSNNEQFF.

The V gene is TRBV5-8, the J gene TRBJ1-5, with 9 bases fitting TRBD1. CDR3 length: 16 amino acids. The V segment lost 7 bases and the J segment 1 base; nucleotides outside the gene matches: 9. The germline V gene encodes CDR1 SGHTS and CDR2 YDEGEE. CDR3 region: CASGIFGTGSNQPQHF. In DNA form, the CDR3 reads TGTGCCAGCGGAATCTTCGGGACAGGGAGCAATCAGCCCCAGCATTTT. Full variable domain (remainder filled in from reference TRBV5-8 and TRBJ1-5): EAGVTQSPTHLIKTRGQQATLRCSPISGHTSVYWYQQALGLGLQFLLWYDEGEERNRGNFPPRFSGRQFPNYSSELNVNALELEDSALYLCASGIFGTGSNQPQHFGDGTRLSIL.

This clonotype was seen a handful of times. The V gene is TRBV7-9, the J gene TRBJ1-1; no firm D call. This CDR3 contains 14 residues. V shed 1 base and J shed 1 base, with 7 bases lying between them. Per germline, CDR1 SEHNR and CDR2 FQNEAQ (reference sequence). CDR3: CASSLVVRNTEAFF. The CDR3 nucleotides are TGTGCCAGCAGCTTAGTCGTCAGGAACACTGAAGCTTTCTTT.

This clonotype was recorded at least ten times. CDR3 sequence reads: CASSTNPYNEQFF. The CDR3 nucleotides read TGTGCCAGCTCGACTAACCCCTACAATGAGCAGTTCTTC. V gene TRBV6-4 combines with J gene TRBJ2-1; TRBD2 is a possible D gene (5 bases). The CDR3 has 13 residues. Germline V lookup: CDR1 MRHNA, CDR2 SNTAGT. Trimming left V 8 bases short and J 2 bases short, with 10 bases between.

V usage is TRBV5-6 and J usage is TRBJ2-7; possibly TRBD2 for D (7 bases). V lost 0 bases and J 2 bases, leaving 18 bases between the germline ends. CDR3 length: 17 amino acids. Germline loops: CDR1 SGHDT, CDR2 YYEEEE. In DNA form, the CDR3 reads TGTGCCAGCAGCTTGGAATGGGGCGGGGGCAGGCCCTACGAGCAGTACTTC. Amino acid sequence: CASSLEWGGGRPYEQYF.

The J gene is TRBJ1-2, the V gene TRBV18; D unresolved. V was shortened by 0 bases and J by 8 bases, with 10 bases between the two germline ends. The germline gives CDR1 KGHSH, CDR2 LQKENI. The CDR3 runs to 13 residues. The CDR3 coding sequence is TGTGCCAGCTCACCACCGGAGGACCGAGGCTACACCTTC. This encodes CASSPPEDRGYTF.

CDR3 sequence (DNA): TGTGCCAGCAGCTCGGGCCGGGGACGCACTGAAGCTTTCTTT. Its translation: CASSSGRGRTEAFF. The rearrangement links TRBV5-4 to TRBJ1-1, with D maybe TRBD1 (5 bases). Germline V gene data show CDR1 as SGHNT and CDR2 as YYREEE (reference sequence). This CDR3 region has 14 residues. V was cut by 3 bases and J by 4 bases, with 13 bases left in between.

This clonotype turned up a few times. V gene TRBV18 combines with J gene TRBJ2-1; the D gene is possibly TRBD1 (8 bases). Trimming took off 5 bases at V and 7 bases at J, with 15 bases between the two ends. Germline V gene data show CDR1 as KGHSH and CDR2 as LQKENI. CDR3 length: 14 amino acids. The CDR3 DNA is TGTGCCAGCTCATCCGGACAGGGAGGGAATGAGCAGTTCTTC. This encodes CASSSGQGGNEQFF.

The chain combines TRBV6-2 or TRBV6-3 with TRBJ2-7, with 13 positions matching TRBD2. J was trimmed by 5 bases and V by 6 bases; bases with no gene match: 4. The CDR3 has 14 residues. Germline V gene sequence: CDR1 MNHEY, CDR2 SVGEGT. The CDR3 DNA is TGTGCCAGCAGGACTAGCGGGGGGTTTGACGAGCAGTACGTC. It specifies CASRTSGGFDEQYV.

This clonotype was detected many times. V and J are TRBV4-3 and TRBJ1-6; tentative D call: TRBD1 (5 bases). The V end was cut by 0 bases, the J end by 8 bases, with 14 bases between. This CDR3 is 16 amino acids long. Germline CDR1 reads LGHNA; CDR2 reads YSLEER. In nucleotides, the CDR3 is TGCGCCAGCAGCCAAGATCGGGGGATGGCGTATTCACCCCTCCACTTT. Encoded protein: CASSQDRGMAYSPLHF.

Notes on this clonotype: A much more abundant neighbour one base away suggests this may be a read error. This sequence joins TRBV6-9 and TRBJ2-2; D is ambiguous. This CDR3 has 14 amino acids. Germline-derived CDR1 and CDR2 are MNHGY and SVAAGI. The CDR3 sequence is CATSYPFPPGELFF. The DNA for the CDR3 is TGTGCCACCAGTTATCCCTTCCCGCCCGGGGAGCTGTTTTTT.

The CDR3 sequence: CALAGDSSYEQYF. For the CDR3, the DNA is TGTGCCCTGGCAGGGGACAGCTCCTACGAGCAGTACTTC. The gene calls are TRBV10-3 and TRBJ2-7; 7 positions agree with TRBD1. The CDR3 consists of 13 residues. V lost 11 bases, J lost 0 bases, and 7 bases stayed unmatched. Germline V gives CDR1 ENHRY, CDR2 SYGVKD.

The chain employs TRBV2 and TRBJ2-7; no definite D call. The V end was cut by 5 bases, the J end by 0 bases, with 11 bases between. Germline CDR1 SNHLY, CDR2 FYNNEI. This CDR3 is 14 amino acids long. DNA of the CDR3: TGTGCCAGCAGTTATGGTCTCGGCTCCTACGAGCAGTACTTC. It encodes CASSYGLGSYEQYF.

This chain connects TRBV18 to TRBJ2-7; 8 bases line up with TRBD1. This CDR3 spans 15 amino acids. Germline CDR1 KGHSH, CDR2 LQKENI. The trim removed 4 bases at V and 0 bases at J, leaving 5 bases unmatched. CDR3 region: CASSLRQGYSYEQYF. CDR3 DNA: TGTGCCAGCTCACTCCGACAGGGGTACTCCTACGAGCAGTACTTC.

There are many counts of this clonotype. This rearrangement joins TRBV7-2 to TRBJ2-7; maybe TRBD1 (6 bases). V lost 7 bases, J lost 3 bases, and 19 bases lay in between. Germline assignment: CDR1 SGHTA and CDR2 FQGNSA. The length of the CDR3 is 15 residues. CDR3 amino acids: CASKLSRGSLYEQYF. The CDR3 DNA sequence: TGTGCCAGCAAGCTTAGCAGGGGATCCCTCTACGAGCAGTACTTC.

This clonotype was seen more than once but under ten times. The V call is TRBV27, the J call TRBJ1-6; 8 bases are a match to TRBD1. The CDR3 contains 17 residues. Germline V gene sequence: CDR1 MNHEY, CDR2 SMNVEV (reference sequence). J was trimmed by 7 bases and V by 1 base; bases with no gene match: 9. The CDR3 loop is CASSLFASTGVNSPLHF. As DNA, the CDR3 is TGTGCCAGCAGTTTATTCGCCTCGACAGGGGTCAATTCACCCCTCCACTTT.

This clonotype came up a few times. The chain is built from TRBV5-1 and TRBJ2-5; 10 bases fit TRBD2. With 2 bases clipped from V and 4 bases from J, the junction kept 2 bases outside the gene matches. Germline CDR1 and CDR2: SGHRS and YFSETQ. This CDR3 contains 14 residues. Here the CDR3 reads CASSLAGGTETQYF. The CDR3, as DNA: TGCGCCAGCAGCTTAGCGGGGGGGACAGAGACCCAGTACTTC.

The V and J genes are TRBV5-1 and TRBJ1-2; no firm D call. V lost 0 bases to trimming and J lost 6 bases, with 12 bases between them. CDR3 length equals 14 residues. Germline assignment: CDR1 SGHRS and CDR2 YFSETQ. CDR3 sequence (DNA): TGCGCCAGCAGCTTGGCCCCACCCGTCGATGGCTACACCTTC. This sequence encodes CASSLAPPVDGYTF.

This rearrangement joins TRBV7-2 to TRBJ1-2; 8 positions match TRBD1. This CDR3 has 14 residues. Germline V gene data show CDR1 as SGHTA and CDR2 as FQGNSA. Trimming removed 1 base from V and 6 bases from J; junction bases left unmatched: 4. This CDR3 is CASSLVYRGDGYTF. CDR3 coding DNA: TGTGCCAGCAGCTTAGTATACAGGGGGGATGGCTACACCTTC.

Only a few counts were recorded for this clonotype. The chain carries TRBV7-3 and TRBJ1-1; no firm D call. The germline CDR1 and CDR2 sequences are SGHTA and FQGTGA. The CDR3 consists of 13 residues. V was trimmed by 6 bases and J by 4 bases, leaving 12 bases between them. CDR3 nucleotides: TGTGCCAGCAGTCTTTCCCCTGGCACTGAAGCTTTCTTT. Translating it yields CASSLSPGTEAFF.

The rearrangement links TRBV7-8 to TRBJ1-2; perhaps TRBD1 as D (6 bases). This CDR3 comprises 14 residues. Per the germline V gene, CDR1 is SGHVS and CDR2 is FQNEAQ. The germline V and J ends were trimmed by 5 bases and 0 bases, with 10 bases remaining between them. In DNA, the CDR3 is TGTGCCAGCAGCCGGACAGACGCTAACTATGGCTACACCTTC. Translating gives CASSRTDANYGYTF.

The rearrangement uses TRBV19 and TRBJ2-1, with D uncertain. The V and J ends lost 3 bases and 2 bases respectively, with 8 bases between them. The CDR3 is made up of 14 amino acids. CDR1 and CDR2 (germline): LNHDA, SQIVND (reference sequence). For the CDR3, the DNA is TGTGCCAGTAGTATCGAGAGACCCTACAATGAGCAGTTCTTC. As protein: CASSIERPYNEQFF.

This clonotype appeared a few times. The chain employs TRBV7-8 and TRBJ1-2, with 9 positions matching TRBD1. V trimming: 1 base; J trimming: 5 bases; junction bases outside the gene matches: 5. This CDR3 comprises 15 residues. Looked up from germline, CDR1 is SGHVS and CDR2 is FQNEAQ. The CDR3 DNA is TGTGCCAGCAGCTTAGGGGGACAGGGAAGATATGGCTACACCTTC. The encoded protein is CASSLGGQGRYGYTF.

This clonotype was seen a few times. The chain employs TRBV5-1 and TRBJ2-7; no definite D call. This CDR3 has 14 residues. Between the trimmed V and J ends, which lost 0 bases and 5 bases, there was a span of 12 bases. Germline CDR1 SGHRS, CDR2 YFSETQ. The DNA for the CDR3 is TGCGCCAGCAGCTTGGAATCCGGTGGGGACGAGCAGTACTTC. Protein product: CASSLESGGDEQYF.

In its sample, this clonotype was seen a few times. The chain joins TRBV21-1 to TRBJ1-2; the table's D call, TRBD1, was not checked against the DNA. TRBV21-1 is labeled a pseudogene. CDR3 size: 15 residues. CDR3 region: CASSNPGIGVFGYTF. The CDR3 DNA sequence: TGTGCCAGCAGCAATCCCGGAATTGGAGTCTTTGGCTACACCTTC.

This clonotype occurred a few times. The V and J genes are TRBV28 and TRBJ1-5; TRBD1 is a possible D gene (5 bases). V was shortened by 10 bases and J by 4 bases, with 14 bases between the two germline ends. CDR1 and CDR2 (germline): MDHEN, SYDVKM. The CDR3 consists of 13 residues. The CDR3 reads CATESSGNQPQHF. Here the CDR3 DNA reads TGTGCCACGGAATCTTCAGGGAATCAGCCCCAGCATTTT.